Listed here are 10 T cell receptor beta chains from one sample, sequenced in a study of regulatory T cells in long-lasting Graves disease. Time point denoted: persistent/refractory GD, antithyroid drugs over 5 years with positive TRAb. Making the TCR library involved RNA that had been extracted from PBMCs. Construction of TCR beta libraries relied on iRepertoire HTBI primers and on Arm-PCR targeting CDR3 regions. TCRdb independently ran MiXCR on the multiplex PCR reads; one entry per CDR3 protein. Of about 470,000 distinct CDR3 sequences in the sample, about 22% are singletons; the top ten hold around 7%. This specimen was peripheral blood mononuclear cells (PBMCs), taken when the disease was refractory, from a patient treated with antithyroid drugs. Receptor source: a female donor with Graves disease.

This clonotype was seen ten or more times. The CDR3 loop reads CAISGTSYEQYF. The DNA of the CDR3 is TGTGCCATCAGCGGGACATCCTACGAGCAGTACTTC. The chain has TRBV10-3 and TRBJ2-7; a weak D match, TRBD1 (6 bases). CDR1 is ENHRY, CDR2 SYGVKD, per germline. V lost 6 bases and J lost 1, with 7 bases in between. The CDR3 contains 12 residues.

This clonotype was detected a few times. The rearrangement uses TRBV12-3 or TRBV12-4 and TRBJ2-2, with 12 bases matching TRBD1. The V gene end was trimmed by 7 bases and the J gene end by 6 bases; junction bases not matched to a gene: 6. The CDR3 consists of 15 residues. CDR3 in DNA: TGTGCCAGCAACCTGGGACAGGGGGCAGCCGGGGAGCTGTTTTTT. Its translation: CASNLGQGAAGELFF.

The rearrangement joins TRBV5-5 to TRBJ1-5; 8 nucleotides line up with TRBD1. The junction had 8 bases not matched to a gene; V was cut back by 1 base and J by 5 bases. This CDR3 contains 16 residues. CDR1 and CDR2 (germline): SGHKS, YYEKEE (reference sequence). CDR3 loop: CASSLFQGARDQPQHF. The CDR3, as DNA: TGTGCCAGCAGCTTGTTCCAGGGGGCTAGGGATCAGCCCCAGCATTTT.

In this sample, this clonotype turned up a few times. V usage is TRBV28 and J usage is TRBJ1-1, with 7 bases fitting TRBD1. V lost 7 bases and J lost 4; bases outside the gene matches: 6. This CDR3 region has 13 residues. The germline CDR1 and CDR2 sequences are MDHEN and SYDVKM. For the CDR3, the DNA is TGTGCCAGCATCAGACAGGGAGGCACTGAAGCTTTCTTT. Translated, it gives CASIRQGGTEAFF.

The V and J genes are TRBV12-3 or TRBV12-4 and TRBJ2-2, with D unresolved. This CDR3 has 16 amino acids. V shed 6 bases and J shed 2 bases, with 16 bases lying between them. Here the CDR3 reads CASSYPSGQNTGELFF. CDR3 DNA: TGTGCCAGCAGCTACCCTTCGGGCCAAAACACCGGGGAGCTGTTTTTT.

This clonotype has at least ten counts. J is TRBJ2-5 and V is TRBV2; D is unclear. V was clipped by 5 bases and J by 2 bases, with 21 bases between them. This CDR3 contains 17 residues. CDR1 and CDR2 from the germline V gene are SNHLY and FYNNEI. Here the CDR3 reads CASSTNAKKLFQETQYF. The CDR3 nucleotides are TGTGCCAGCAGTACAAACGCGAAAAAGTTGTTTCAAGAGACCCAGTACTTC.

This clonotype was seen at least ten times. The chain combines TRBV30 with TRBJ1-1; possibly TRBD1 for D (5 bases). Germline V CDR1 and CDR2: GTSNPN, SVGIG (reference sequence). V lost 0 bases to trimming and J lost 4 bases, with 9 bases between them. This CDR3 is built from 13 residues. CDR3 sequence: CAWSVLGLTEAFF. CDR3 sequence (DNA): TGTGCCTGGAGTGTACTGGGGCTCACTGAAGCTTTCTTT. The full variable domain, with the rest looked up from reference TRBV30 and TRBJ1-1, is SQTIHQWPATLVQPVGSPLSLECTVEGTSNPNLYWYRQAAGRGLQLLFYSVGIGQISSEVPQNLSASRPQDRQFILSSKKLLLSDSGFYLCAWSVLGLTEAFFGQGTRLTVV.

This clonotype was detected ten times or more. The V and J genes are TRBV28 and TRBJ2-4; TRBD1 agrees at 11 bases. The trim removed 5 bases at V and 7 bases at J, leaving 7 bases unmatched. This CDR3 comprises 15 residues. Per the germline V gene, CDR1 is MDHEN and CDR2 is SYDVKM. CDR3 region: CASSLGQGVLNIQYF. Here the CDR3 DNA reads TGTGCCAGCAGTCTGGGACAGGGGGTCTTGAACATTCAGTACTTC.

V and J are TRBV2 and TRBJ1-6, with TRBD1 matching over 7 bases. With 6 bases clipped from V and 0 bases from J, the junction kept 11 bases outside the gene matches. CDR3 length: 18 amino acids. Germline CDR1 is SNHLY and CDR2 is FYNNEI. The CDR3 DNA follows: TGTGCCAGCAGACGCGACAGGGACGGATACTCCTATAATTCACCCCTCCACTTT. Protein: CASRRDRDGYSYNSPLHF.

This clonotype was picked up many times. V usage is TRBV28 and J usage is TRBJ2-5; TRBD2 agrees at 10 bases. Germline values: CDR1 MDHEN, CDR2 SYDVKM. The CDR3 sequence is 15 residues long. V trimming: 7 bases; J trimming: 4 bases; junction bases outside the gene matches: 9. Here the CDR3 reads CASITSGIVGETQYF. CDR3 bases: TGTGCCAGCATTACTAGCGGGATAGTAGGAGAGACCCAGTACTTC.